These 13 T cell receptor beta chains originate from one sample sequenced in a study of T cell changes during pregnancy in multiple sclerosis. Measured with immunoSEQ multiplex PCR; TCRdb has only the in-frame clones, and not every one. The sample consists of around 40,000 clones, 90% of them appearing once. Sequenced material: CD4+ T cells from peripheral blood mononuclear cells, taken in the second trimester of pregnancy. These receptors were obtained from a female donor with multiple sclerosis, enrolled in a pregnancy study.

In its sample, this clone was seen once. This chain's CDR3 is CASSLALPGGGANVLTF. The CDR3 DNA is TGTGCCAGCAGCTTAGCTCTCCCCGGCGGTGGGGCCAACGTCCTGACTTTC. J is TRBJ2-6 and V is TRBV11-1; no definite D call. CDR3 length equals 17 residues. Germline V gene data show CDR1 as SGHAT and CDR2 as FQDESV (reference sequence). V was trimmed by 0 bases and J by 3 bases, leaving 12 bases between them.

The sample holds a few counts of this clone. The J gene is TRBJ2-2, the V gene TRBV7-9, with TRBD2 matching 8 bases. Germline-derived CDR1 and CDR2 are SEHNR and FQNEAQ (reference sequence). V lost 1 base to trimming and J lost 3 bases; unmatched junction nucleotides: 7. This CDR3 contains 17 residues. The CDR3 bases are TGTGCCAGCAGCTTAGGTGGCGGGGGGCGCCACACCGGGGAGCTGTTTTTT. Protein sequence: CASSLGGGGRHTGELFF.

This clone appeared a few times. The chain is built from TRBV6-5 and TRBJ2-5; D remains ambiguous. Germline V lookup: CDR1 MNHEY, CDR2 SVGAGI. The V and J ends lost 2 bases and 2 bases respectively, with 3 bases between them. The CDR3 spans 12 residues. The CDR3 region is CASSYRQETQYF. In DNA form, the CDR3 reads TGTGCCAGCAGTTACCGGCAAGAGACCCAGTACTTC.

This chain links TRBV6-1 with TRBJ2-7; a weak D match, TRBD1 (5 bases). V shed 8 bases and J shed 3 bases, with 8 bases lying between them. Germline V gene data show CDR1 as MNHNS and CDR2 as SASEGT. This CDR3 comprises 11 residues. Here the CDR3 reads CASLDNYEQYF. The CDR3 DNA follows: TGTGCCAGCTTGGACAACTACGAGCAGTACTTC.

The chain uses TRBV5-8 and TRBJ2-2; 7 bases fit TRBD1. The V gene end was trimmed by 1 base and the J gene end by 2 bases; junction bases not matched to a gene: 8. This CDR3 is 17 amino acids long. CDR1 and CDR2 from the germline V gene are SGHTS and YDEGEE. The CDR3, as DNA: TGTGCCAGCAGCTTGCCTTTAGAGGGGGCAAACACCGGGGAGCTGTTTTTT. It is translated as CASSLPLEGANTGELFF.

The rearrangement uses TRBV18 and TRBJ1-1; 7 positions agree with TRBD1. This CDR3 comprises 14 residues. Germline CDR1 is KGHSH and CDR2 is LQKENI. Trimming took 4 bases from V and 0 from J; bases not matched to a gene: 2. The chain's CDR3 is CASSRDRVNTEAFF. The CDR3 DNA reads TGTGCCAGCTCACGCGACAGGGTGAACACTGAAGCTTTCTTT.

This chain links TRBV6-1 with TRBJ1-2; 8 bases match TRBD1. Trimming took 3 bases from V and 4 from J; bases not matched to a gene: 13. CDR1 and CDR2 (germline): MNHNS, SASEGT. The CDR3 consists of 17 residues. Here the CDR3 reads CASSEGQDSLTSYGYTF. Written as DNA, the CDR3 is TGTGCCAGCAGTGAGGGACAGGACTCCCTTACCTCCTATGGCTACACCTTC.

CDR3 nucleotides: TGTGCCAGCAGTGATCCGGGTACCTACAATGAGCAGTTCTTC. Its translation: CASSDPGTYNEQFF. V and J are TRBV2 and TRBJ2-1; D is uncertain. Per the germline V gene, CDR1 is SNHLY and CDR2 is FYNNEI. The CDR3 contains 14 residues. V lost 3 bases and J 2 bases, leaving 8 bases between the germline ends.

CDR3 DNA: TGTGCCAGCAGCGTCGGCAGGGGGCCTGAAAAACTGTTTTTT. Translated, it gives CASSVGRGPEKLFF. V usage is TRBV9 and J usage is TRBJ1-4; TRBD1 matches at 8 bases. The CDR3 has 14 amino acids. The V gene's germline CDR1 is SGDLS and CDR2 YYNGEE. J was trimmed by 7 bases and V by 2 bases; bases with no gene match: 4.

This clone was recorded once. The chain is built from TRBV9 and TRBJ2-2, with 8 bases fitting TRBD2. CDR1 and CDR2 (germline): SGDLS, YYNGEE. V gave up 7 bases and J gave up 3 bases; unmatched junction bases: 11. The CDR3 length is 16 residues. CDR3 sequence reads: CASGSRTSWDTGELFF. The CDR3 DNA reads TGTGCCAGCGGTTCACGGACTAGCTGGGACACCGGGGAGCTGTTTTTT.

V gene TRBV20-1 combines with J gene TRBJ1-1; TRBD1 agrees at 10 bases. Trimming removed 6 bases from V and 10 bases from J; junction bases left unmatched: 5. CDR1 is DFQATT, CDR2 SNEGSKA, per germline (reference sequence). The CDR3 is 11 amino acids. The CDR3 DNA sequence: TGCAGTGCCGGGGGACAGGGGAGAGCTTTCTTT. This sequence encodes CSAGGQGRAFF.

The CDR3 sequence: CASSLDLRHTEAFF. The CDR3 region has the DNA TGTGCCAGCAGTTTGGACTTAAGGCACACTGAAGCTTTCTTT. This chain joins TRBV27 and TRBJ1-1, with D uncertain. There are 14 residues in the CDR3. Between the trimmed V and J ends, which lost 3 bases and 3 bases, there was a span of 11 bases. Germline CDR1 MNHEY, CDR2 SMNVEV (reference sequence).

The V gene is TRBV6-6, the J gene TRBJ1-6; the D gene is possibly TRBD1 (6 bases). This CDR3 is 15 amino acids long. In germline, CDR1 is MNHNY, CDR2 SVGAGI (reference sequence). The V end was cut by 2 bases, the J end by 7 bases, with 12 bases between. CDR3 sequence (DNA): TGTGCCAGCAGTTACCAACAGGGACGGAATTCACCCCTCCACTTT. Protein: CASSYQQGRNSPLHF.